One and the same sample provided the 22 T cell receptor beta chains below, sequenced in a study of blood T cell repertoires in COVID-19. The protocol was immunoSEQ multiplex PCR, while the TCRdb copy is restricted to in-frame clones and leaves out a portion. This table holds about 160,000 clones, less than 85% found once. Source material: peripheral blood. Receptors originate from a woman in her thirties or forties with COVID-19, enrolled during active disease.

This chain connects TRBV7-2 to TRBJ2-7; 11 bases match TRBD2. The CDR3 runs to 15 residues. V gave up 2 bases and J gave up 3 bases; unmatched junction bases: 3. Germline lookup yields CDR1 SGHTA and CDR2 FQGNSA. DNA for the CDR3: TGTGCCAGCAGCTTAATGGGGACTAGCGGCTACGAGCAGTACTTC. It specifies CASSLMGTSGYEQYF.

This chain links TRBV5-6 with TRBJ1-1; D is possibly TRBD1 (5 bases). Germline CDR1 and CDR2: SGHDT and YYEEEE. Trimming stripped 2 bases from V and 4 bases from J, with 18 bases between. This CDR3 is built from 16 residues. CDR3 amino acids: CASSLAPATAGTEAFF. CDR3 DNA sequence: TGTGCCAGCAGCTTAGCACCCGCGACAGCCGGCACTGAAGCTTTCTTT. Full variable domain (rest looked up from reference TRBV5-6 and TRBJ1-1): DAGVTQSPTHLIKTRGQQVTLRCSPKSGHDTVSWYQQALGQGPQFIFQYYEEEERQRGNFPDRFSGHQFPNYSSELNVNALLLGDSALYLCASSLAPATAGTEAFFGQGTRLTVV.

This clone was counted at least ten times. This chain joins TRBV3-1 (or the pseudogene TRBV3-2) and TRBJ2-2; 9 bases map to TRBD2. V lost 6 bases to trimming and J lost 5 bases; unmatched junction nucleotides: 4. This CDR3 has 14 amino acids. CDR1 is LGHDT and CDR2 is YNNKEL in the germline V gene (reference sequence). CDR3 sequence (DNA): TGTGCCAGCAGGACTAGCGGTCAAACCGGGGAGCTGTTTTTT. It specifies CASRTSGQTGELFF.

The chain links TRBV28 to TRBJ2-2, with 7 bases matching TRBD1. The J segment lost 3 bases and the V segment lost 5 bases, leaving 6 bases of the junction unmatched. CDR1 and CDR2 (germline): MDHEN, SYDVKM. The CDR3 contains 15 residues. The CDR3 region has the DNA TGTGCCAGCAGTCCCCGGGACAGTTACACCGGGGAGCTGTTTTTT. This translates into CASSPRDSYTGELFF.

V gene TRBV28 combines with J gene TRBJ1-1; no definite D call. Germline assignment: CDR1 MDHEN and CDR2 SYDVKM. The CDR3 covers 12 residues. V was pared by 10 bases and J by 1 base, with 10 bases between. In DNA form, the CDR3 reads TGTGCCACCGGGGTAGGGAACACTGAAGCTTTCTTT. Protein: CATGVGNTEAFF.

The chain joins TRBV5-1 to TRBJ2-7, with D unclear. V lost 1 base to trimming and J lost 0 bases, with 14 bases between them. The CDR3 contains 16 residues. Per the germline V gene, CDR1 is SGHRS and CDR2 is YFSETQ. The CDR3 here is CASSLTGTSHSYEQYF. In nucleotides, the CDR3 is TGCGCCAGCAGCTTGACCGGTACGAGCCACTCCTACGAGCAGTACTTC.

This clone showed up many times. The chain joins TRBV7-9 to TRBJ2-2; D may be TRBD2 (6 bases). Trimming took 10 bases from V and 1 from J, leaving 10 bases between them. The CDR3 contains 13 residues. Germline assignment: CDR1 SEHNR and CDR2 FQNEAQ (reference sequence). The CDR3 loop is CATGRENTGELFF. The CDR3 nucleotides read TGTGCCACCGGGAGAGAGAACACCGGGGAGCTGTTTTTT.

The rearrangement uses TRBV27 and TRBJ2-1; weak D call: TRBD2 (6 bases). The CDR3 is 14 residues long. Germline V gene sequence: CDR1 MNHEY, CDR2 SMNVEV (reference sequence). The V gene lost 7 bases and the J gene lost 4 bases, with 14 bases spanning the gap. The CDR3 sequence is CASMPGGAYNEQFF. In DNA form, the CDR3 reads TGTGCCAGCATGCCCGGAGGGGCTTACAATGAGCAGTTCTTC.

The V call is TRBV2, the J call TRBJ2-5; tentatively, D is TRBD1 (5 bases). Per germline, CDR1 SNHLY and CDR2 FYNNEI. V lost 6 bases and J lost 5, with 13 bases in between. The CDR3 contains 13 residues. The CDR3 DNA is TGTGCCAGCAGAGGGCAGGGTGGGGAGACCCAGTACTTC. Protein product: CASRGQGGETQYF.

This sequence joins TRBV25-1 and TRBJ1-6; D is possibly TRBD1 (5 bases). V dropped 4 bases and J dropped 4 bases, with 11 bases sitting between them. The CDR3 consists of 15 residues. Germline assignment: CDR1 MGHDK and CDR2 SYGVNS. The CDR3 region has the DNA TGTGCCAGCAGTGGTTCAGGGCTATATAATTCACCCCTCCACTTT. Translating it yields CASSGSGLYNSPLHF. Together with reference TRBV25-1 and TRBJ1-6, the CDR3 gives the full variable domain: EADIYQTPRYLVIGTGKKITLECSQTMGHDKMYWYQQDPGMELHLIHYSYGVNSTEKGDLSSESTVSRIRTEHFPLTLESARPSHTSQYLCASSGSGLYNSPLHFGNGTRLTVT.

V gene TRBV5-1 combines with J gene TRBJ1-2; 7 bases are shared with TRBD1. Germline V gene data show CDR1 as SGHRS and CDR2 as YFSETQ. CDR3 length: 15 amino acids. V gave up 4 bases and J gave up 0 bases; unmatched junction bases: 6. The CDR3 coding sequence is TGCGCCAGCAGCGCAGAGGGGGCGCCTAACTATGGCTACACCTTC. Translating it yields CASSAEGAPNYGYTF.

J is TRBJ1-6 and V is TRBV4-1, with a tentative D call TRBD1 (5 bases). CDR1 MGHRA and CDR2 YSYEKL come from the germline V gene. The CDR3 runs 18 residues. V lost 1 base and J lost 6, with 19 bases in between. In DNA form, the CDR3 reads TGCGCCAGCAGCCAAGGTCGGGGGGGTTGGCCTGGTAATTCACCCCTCCACTTT. This codes for CASSQGRGGWPGNSPLHF.

V is TRBV19 and J is TRBJ1-1, with 7 bases aligning to TRBD1. Trimming removed 1 base from V and 5 bases from J; junction bases left unmatched: 10. The V gene's germline CDR1 is LNHDA and CDR2 SQIVND (reference sequence). The CDR3 consists of 16 residues. CDR3: CASSIVGPNRGTEAFF. The DNA of the CDR3 is TGTGCCAGTAGTATAGTTGGTCCCAACAGGGGTACTGAAGCTTTCTTT. The whole variable domain, remainder taken from reference TRBV19 and TRBJ1-1, is DGGITQSPKYLFRKEGQNVTLSCEQNLNHDAMYWYRQDPGQGLRLIYYSQIVNDFQKGDIAEGYSVSREKKESFPLTVTSAQKNPTAFYLCASSIVGPNRGTEAFFGQGTRLTVV.

This clone was counted between two and nine times. The chain combines TRBV25-1 with TRBJ1-6, with D unclear. The V and J ends lost 5 bases and 8 bases respectively, with 7 bases between them. Per the germline V gene, CDR1 is MGHDK and CDR2 is SYGVNS. The CDR3 contains 12 residues. As DNA, the CDR3 is TGTGCCAGCAGTCCAGCGCATTCACCCCTCCACTTT. The encoded protein is CASSPAHSPLHF.

The CDR3 DNA follows: TGTGCCAGCAGCCTAGACAGGAACACTGAAGCTTTCTTT. Amino acids: CASSLDRNTEAFF. This chain links TRBV11-1 with TRBJ1-1; weak D call: TRBD1 (5 bases). V was pared by 5 bases and J by 1 base, with 8 bases between. Per germline, CDR1 SGHAT and CDR2 FQDESV (reference sequence). CDR3 length: 13 residues. The whole variable domain, remainder taken from reference TRBV11-1 and TRBJ1-1, is EAEVAQSPRYKITEKSQAVAFWCDPISGHATLYWYRQILGQGPELLVQFQDESVVDDSQLPKDRFSAERLKGVDSTLKIQPAELGDSAMYLCASSLDRNTEAFFGQGTRLTVV.

The gene calls are TRBV3-1 (or the pseudogene TRBV3-2) and TRBJ2-1; D remains unclear. Looked up from germline, CDR1 is LGHDT and CDR2 is YNNKEL (reference sequence). The CDR3 is made up of 11 amino acids. Trimming took off 4 bases at V and 7 bases at J, with 5 bases between the two ends. The CDR3 sequence is CASSLMNEQFF. DNA for the CDR3: TGTGCCAGCAGCCTAATGAATGAGCAGTTCTTC.

The J gene is TRBJ2-5, the V gene TRBV2, with TRBD2 identical over 10 bases. The V and J ends lost 7 bases and 5 bases, in that order; junction bases with no gene match: 10. The CDR3 contains 15 residues. Germline CDR1 reads SNHLY; CDR2 reads FYNNEI. The CDR3 coding sequence is TGTGCCAGCAATCTAGCGGGGGCCCTTGGGGAGACCCAGTACTTC. Translated: CASNLAGALGETQYF.

V is TRBV7-6 and J is TRBJ1-3, with D hard to call. V was pared by 5 bases and J by 0 bases, with 14 bases between. CDR3 length: 16 amino acids. Germline CDR1 reads SGHVS; CDR2 reads FNYEAQ. The DNA for the CDR3 is TGTGCCAGCAGCGATGGCCCAATATACTCTGGAAACACCATATATTTT. It codes for CASSDGPIYSGNTIYF. Based on the CDR3 plus reference TRBV7-6 and TRBJ1-3, the full variable domain is GAGVSQSPRYKVTKRGQDVALRCDPISGHVSLYWYRQALGQGPEFLTYFNYEAQQDKSGLPNDRFSAERPEGSISTLTIQRTEQRDSAMYRCASSDGPIYSGNTIYFGEGSWLTVV.

V usage is TRBV7-2 and J usage is TRBJ2-1; 9 bases align to TRBD2. Germline trimming cut 0 bases from V and 8 bases from J; bases unmatched to any gene: 5. There are 15 residues in the CDR3. Germline V CDR1 and CDR2: SGHTA, FQGNSA. CDR3 coding DNA: TGTGCCAGCAGCTTAGCGGGACTAGCTTTCGATGAGCAGTTCTTC. Translated: CASSLAGLAFDEQFF.

The chain uses TRBV19 and TRBJ2-7, with TRBD1 as a possible D gene (6 bases). Deletions cut 5 bases from V and 2 bases from J, with 19 bases between. The CDR3 length is 16 residues. The germline V gene encodes CDR1 LNHDA and CDR2 SQIVND (reference sequence). Written as DNA, the CDR3 is TGTGCCAGTAGTTCAGAAAGGACAGATAATACCTACGAGCAGTACGTC. Translated, it gives CASSSERTDNTYEQYV.

The chain employs TRBV19 and TRBJ2-5, with a tentative D call TRBD2 (6 bases). V lost 7 bases and J lost 2, with 11 bases in between. The CDR3 contains 13 residues. Germline CDR1 LNHDA, CDR2 SQIVND (reference sequence). The CDR3 reads CASMRSGQETQYF. For the CDR3, the DNA is TGTGCCAGTATGCGGAGCGGGCAAGAGACCCAGTACTTC.

The CDR3, as DNA: TGTGCCAGCAGCTTGGGCAACTACGAGCAGTACTTC. This translates into CASSLGNYEQYF. The chain is built from TRBV11-3 and TRBJ2-7; D unclear. The CDR3 spans 12 residues. The germline V gene has CDR1 SGHNT and CDR2 YENEEA. V dropped 3 bases and J dropped 3 bases, with 6 bases sitting between them.